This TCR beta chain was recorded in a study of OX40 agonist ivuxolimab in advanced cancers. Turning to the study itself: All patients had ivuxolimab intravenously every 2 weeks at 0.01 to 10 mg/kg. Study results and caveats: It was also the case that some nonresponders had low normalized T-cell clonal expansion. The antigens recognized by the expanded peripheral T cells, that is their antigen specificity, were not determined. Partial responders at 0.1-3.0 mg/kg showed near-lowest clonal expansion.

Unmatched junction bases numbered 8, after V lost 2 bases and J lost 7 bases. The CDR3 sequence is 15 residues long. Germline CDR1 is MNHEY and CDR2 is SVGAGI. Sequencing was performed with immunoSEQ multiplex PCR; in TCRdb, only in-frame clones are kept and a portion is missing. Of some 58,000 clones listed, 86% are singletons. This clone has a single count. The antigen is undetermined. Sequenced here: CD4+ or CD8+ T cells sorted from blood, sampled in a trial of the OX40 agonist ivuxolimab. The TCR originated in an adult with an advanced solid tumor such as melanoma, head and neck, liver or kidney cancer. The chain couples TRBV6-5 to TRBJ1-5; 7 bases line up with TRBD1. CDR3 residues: CASSYEGGRGQPQHF. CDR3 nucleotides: TGTGCCAGCAGTTACGAAGGGGGCCGGGGACAGCCCCAGCATTTT.